The present TCR beta chain was sequenced within a study of T cell responses to AZD1222 COVID-19 vaccine. Findings and limits, study-wide: Donors, mostly white British, included more females; clonal diversity was possibly underestimated. Only six or seven AZD1222 recipients were seropositive at baseline. Repertoires in all cases were sampled only once the peak T cell response had passed. Nearly half of spike-specific TCRs reportedly go after variant regions that carry no mutations.

The CDR3 spans 14 residues. In germline, CDR1 is SGHRS, CDR2 YFSETQ. V lost 1 base and J 4 bases, leaving 11 bases between the germline ends. This table comes from immunoSEQ multiplex PCR, and its TCRdb copy is limited to in-frame clones, with some not included. Of 95,000 to 100,000 clones in the sample, 90% were seen once. Notes on this clone: The target antigen is unknown.

This sequence joins TRBV5-1 and TRBJ2-5; D might be TRBD1 or TRBD2, each matching 5 bases. This TCR derives from an adult in good health. Source: peripheral blood, taken on day 0 of AZD1222 vaccination. The CDR3 DNA reads as TGCGCCAGCAGCTTGAGCCGGGGCTCAGAGACCCAGTACTTC. It yields the protein CASSLSRGSETQYF.